The subject of this entry is one T cell receptor beta chain. This sample was included in a study of PD-L1 blockade in urothelial cancer. Study as a whole: Blood yielded a median of about 140,000 T cells per sample.

Into every PCR, synthetic TCR analog templates were spiked. Data came from immunoSEQ multiplex PCR; TCRdb stores just in-frame clones and leaves some out. The sample records around 41,000 clones, 88% being singletons. Germline-derived CDR1 and CDR2 are SGHNT and YYREEE (reference sequence). The V end was cut by 4 bases, the J end by 1 base, with 14 bases between. This CDR3 comprises 15 residues. V gene TRBV5-4 combines with J gene TRBJ1-1; D is undetermined. The specimen was PBMCs, collected around atezolizumab (anti-PD-L1) treatment. The sequence came from a woman aged 55-69 years with urothelial cancer. The CDR3 reads CASSPGGSRNTEAFF. Written as DNA, the CDR3 is TGTGCCAGCAGCCCTGGAGGCAGCAGGAACACTGAAGCTTTCTTT.